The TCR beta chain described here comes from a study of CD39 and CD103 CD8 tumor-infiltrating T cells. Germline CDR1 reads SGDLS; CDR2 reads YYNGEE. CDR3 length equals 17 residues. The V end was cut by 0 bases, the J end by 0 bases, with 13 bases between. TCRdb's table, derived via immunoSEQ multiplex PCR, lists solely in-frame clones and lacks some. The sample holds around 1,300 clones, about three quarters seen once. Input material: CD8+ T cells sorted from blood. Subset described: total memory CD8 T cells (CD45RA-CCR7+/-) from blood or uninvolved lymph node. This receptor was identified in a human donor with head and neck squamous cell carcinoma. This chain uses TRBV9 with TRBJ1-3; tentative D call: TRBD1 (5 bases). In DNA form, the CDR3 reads TGTGCCAGCAGCGTAGAGGCAGCGGGGGGCTCTGGAAACACCATATATTTT. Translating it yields CASSVEAAGGSGNTIYF.